This T cell receptor (beta chain) was recovered during a study of cytomegalovirus exposure and HLA in healthy donors. Points from the study as a whole: Rare TCR sequences dominated, though some public TCRs recurred in many donors. Beyond CMV serostatus, there was no information to go on about immune exposure.

In the case of this clone: Antigen: not known.

Germline lookup yields CDR1 LGHNA and CDR2 YSLEER. This CDR3 is built from 15 residues. Trimming at V came to 1 base and at J to 3 bases, leaving 2 bases not matched to a gene. The PCR made use of 60 Vbeta and 13 Jbeta primers. Sequenced by immunoSEQ multiplex PCR; TCRdb stores in-frame clones only, minus some. The data show about 170,000 clones, with around 73% seen just once and 4.5% to 5.5% held by the top ten. The chain employs TRBV4-3 and TRBJ2-3; 9 bases line up with TRBD1. Sequencing was done on a sample of PBMCs. The receptor was isolated from a young woman in good health and CMV-seropositive. CDR3 sequence reads: CASSQGDRVTDTQYF. The DNA for the CDR3 is TGCGCCAGCAGCCAAGGGGACAGGGTAACAGATACGCAGTATTTT.